The rows below give T cell receptor beta chains drawn from one sample of a study of regulatory T cells in long-lasting Graves disease. Via MiXCR, TCRdb re-called the multiplex PCR reads, giving one row per CDR3 protein. The sample has approximately 350,000 distinct CDR3 sequences, approximately 10% seen once. These data were also reused for a study on T cells in Graves' hyperthyroidism and ophthalmopathy.

Sequencing was performed on peripheral blood mononuclear cells (PBMCs), taken at new diagnosis, from a patient treated with antithyroid drugs. The receptor source for this set is a young woman with Graves disease. Each CDR3 is given with its conserved first and last residue. A D gene is named only where the DNA matches it firmly. Rows give clone size only sometimes, using once, few, many, or a class for an expanded clone.

v_call,j_call,clone_size,d_call,cdr3_nt,cdr3_aa
TRBV20-1,TRBJ2-3,many,NA,TGCAGTGCTTCGCCGACAGGACAGACTAGCACAGATACGCAGTATTTT,CSASPTGQTSTDTQYF
TRBV6-2/TRBV6-3,TRBJ1-4,few,NA,TGTGCCAGCAGCCTCGATCTAACTGAAAAACTGTTTTTT,CASSLDLTEKLFF
TRBV10-3,TRBJ1-2,many,NA,TGTGCCATCAGTGAAAGAAGCCGCCATTACACCTTC,CAISERSRHYTF
TRBV9,TRBJ1-1,many,NA,TGTGCCAGCAGCGGGACAGCGACCATGAACACTGAAGCTTTCTTT,CASSGTATMNTEAFF
TRBV12-3/TRBV12-4,TRBJ2-5,many,TRBD2,TGTGCCAGCAGTCCCCCTAGCGGGAGTATGACGGAGCAAGAGACCCAGTACTTC,CASSPPSGSMTEQETQYF
TRBV12-3/TRBV12-4,TRBJ2-2,NA,NA,TGTGCCAGCAGTTTATTGAAGTTAGGCGGGGAGCTGTTTTTT,CASSLLKLGGELFF
TRBV29-1,TRBJ2-1,NA,TRBD2,TGCAGCGTTGAACGGACTAGCGGGGGAAGTGAGCAGTTCTTC,CSVERTSGGSEQFF
TRBV29-1,TRBJ1-2,few,TRBD1,TGCAGCGTACAGGGGCCCGTTAACTATGGCTACACCTTC,CSVQGPVNYGYTF
TRBV2,TRBJ2-2,NA,NA,TGTGCCAGCAGTGAGGGTAGCGGGGAGCTGTTTTTT,CASSEGSGELFF
TRBV12-3/TRBV12-4,TRBJ2-5,many,NA,TGTGCCAGCAGTCACGATGGACAGCAAGAGACCCAGTACTTC,CASSHDGQQETQYF
TRBV5-1,TRBJ2-2,many,NA,TGCGCCAGCAGCCACGGTCAGCATCATAACACCGGGGAGCTGTTTTTT,CASSHGQHHNTGELFF
TRBV3-1,TRBJ2-1,many,NA,TGTGCCAGCAGCCAAGGGAGGCCCGGGCACAATGAGCAGTTCTTC,CASSQGRPGHNEQFF
TRBV28,TRBJ1-4,many,NA,TGTGCCAGCAGTCCTGGGTCACTCCTCTACTATGAAAAACTGTTTTTT,CASSPGSLLYYEKLFF
TRBV5-8,TRBJ2-7,few,NA,TGTGCCAGCAGCCTGGGAGGACACCTCAACTACGAGCAGTACTTC,CASSLGGHLNYEQYF
TRBV4-1,TRBJ1-2,many,TRBD1,TGCGCCAGCAGCCGGACAGGGGGCGGCGATGGCTACACCTTC,CASSRTGGGDGYTF
TRBV20-1,TRBJ2-5,NA,NA,TGCAGTGCTAGAGCTACCGACAGAGTCCGGAACCAAGAGACCCTGTACTTC,CSARATDRVRNQETLYF
TRBV12-3/TRBV12-4,TRBJ1-2,NA,NA,TGTGCCAGCAAAAATACAGCCGGGAGCTATGGCTGCACCTTC,CASKNTAGSYGCTF
TRBV6-2/TRBV6-3,TRBJ2-1,few,TRBD2,TGTGCCAGCAGTGAAGAGCGGGGTCATGAGCAGTTCTTC,CASSEERGHEQFF
TRBV18,TRBJ1-3,many,NA,TGTGCCAGCTCACCCTACGTCAACTCTGGAAACACCATATATTTT,CASSPYVNSGNTIYF
TRBV20-1,TRBJ1-5,many,NA,TGCAGTGCAAGACGGGGGCCGAATCAGCCCCAGCATTTT,CSARRGPNQPQHF
TRBV9,TRBJ2-3,few,NA,TGTGCCAGCAGCTCCCGCGGGGAGGTAGATACGCAGTATTTT,CASSSRGEVDTQYF
TRBV2,TRBJ2-3,few,NA,TGTGCCAGCAGTGAGGACAGAAGCGTTCTAGATACGCAGTATTTT,CASSEDRSVLDTQYF
TRBV12-3/TRBV12-4,TRBJ2-1,many,TRBD2,TGTGCCAGCAACCTCGGGACTAGCGGCTACAATGAGCAGTTCTTC,CASNLGTSGYNEQFF
TRBV20-1,TRBJ2-7,NA,TRBD2,TGCAGTGCTAGCGGGGGGGCCTCCTACGAGCAGTACTTC,CSASGGASYEQYF
TRBV4-1,TRBJ2-1,NA,TRBD2,TGCGCCAGCAGCAGTCCGAGCGGGAGCACCTACAATGAGCAGTTCTTC,CASSSPSGSTYNEQFF
TRBV19,TRBJ2-7,NA,NA,TGTGCCAGCTCACGAGGGGCCATCGAAGAGCAGTACTTC,CASSRGAIEEQYF
TRBV19,TRBJ2-4,NA,NA,TGTGCCAGTAGTATATGGGGGGACACTAAGGGGTTAGACATTCAGTACTTC,CASSIWGDTKGLDIQYF
TRBV27,TRBJ2-3,NA,TRBD2,TGTGCCAGCAGTTTATCTGGGGGACTAGCGGGAGATGAATTTCGCGCAGATACGCAGTATTTT,CASSLSGGLAGDEFRADTQYF
TRBV12-3/TRBV12-4,TRBJ2-1,many,NA,TGTGCCAGCCGTACAGGTTTTCCTTACAATGAGCAGTTCTTC,CASRTGFPYNEQFF
TRBV5-5,TRBJ1-5,NA,NA,TGTGCCAGCAGCTTGCGGTGGGGTTCTCATCGTAATCAGCCCCAGCATTTT,CASSLRWGSHRNQPQHF
TRBV13,TRBJ1-6,many,NA,TGTGCCAGCAGCTTAGGCCTCTATAATTCACCCCTCCACTTT,CASSLGLYNSPLHF
TRBV12-3/TRBV12-4,TRBJ1-1,many,NA,TGTGCCAGCAGCAAAAACAGGGACGGGGAAGCTTTCTTT,CASSKNRDGEAFF
TRBV29-1,TRBJ2-2,few,TRBD1,TGCAGCGTAGCTAACAGGGGGCTCGGGGAGCTGTTTTTT,CSVANRGLGELFF
TRBV6-4,TRBJ2-7,NA,NA,TGTGCCAGCAGCTATAGACAGGGCGCGGGAGACGAGCAGTACTTC,CASSYRQGAGDEQYF
TRBV20-1,TRBJ1-2,many,NA,TGCAGTGCTAGAGATTTTTTTGGGAATGTGGGTGGCTACACCTTC,CSARDFFGNVGGYTF
TRBV4-2,TRBJ1-1,many,NA,TGTGCCAGCAGCCAAGAGCTTACAGCTGAAGCTTTCTTT,CASSQELTAEAFF
TRBV6-2/TRBV6-3,TRBJ2-5,NA,NA,TGTGCCAGCAGTGACCCCCGAGGCCTCCAAGAGACCCAGTACTTC,CASSDPRGLQETQYF
TRBV5-4,TRBJ2-1,NA,TRBD2,TGTGCCAGCAGCTTGGAGACTAGCCCCTACAATGAGCAGTTCTTC,CASSLETSPYNEQFF
TRBV20-1,TRBJ1-2,many,NA,TGCAGTGCTGCCGGACAGACTAACTATGGCTACACCTTC,CSAAGQTNYGYTF
TRBV12-3/TRBV12-4,TRBJ2-5,NA,NA,TGTGCCAGCAGTCCCTCTGCAGGTCAAGAGACCCAGTACTTC,CASSPSAGQETQYF
TRBV5-6,TRBJ2-7,NA,NA,TGTGCCAGCAGCTTCTATCCAGACGGTTCAGGGGAGCAGTACTTC,CASSFYPDGSGEQYF
TRBV7-2,TRBJ2-5,many,NA,TGTGTCAGCAGCTTAGATGGGGGCCGGACCCAGTACTTC,CVSSLDGGRTQYF
TRBV4-2,TRBJ1-6,few,NA,TGTGCCAGCAGCCAAGATAGCGGGAATTCACCCCTCCACTTT,CASSQDSGNSPLHF
TRBV11-3,TRBJ2-1,many,NA,TGTGCCAGCAGCCTTAAAGGGGGCTGGGAGGGGAATGAGCAGTTCTTC,CASSLKGGWEGNEQFF
TRBV18,TRBJ1-5,many,NA,TGTGCCAGCTCATCTTTGCCCGGGGCTCAGCCCCAGCATTTT,CASSSLPGAQPQHF
TRBV7-2,TRBJ1-2,NA,TRBD1,TGTGCCAGCAGCTTAGCTTGGACAGGGGACCTCTTTGGCTACACCTTC,CASSLAWTGDLFGYTF
TRBV7-2,TRBJ1-1,NA,NA,TGTACCAGCAGCTTATGGGGGCAGGAGGACACTGAAGCTTTCTTT,CTSSLWGQEDTEAFF
TRBV28,TRBJ2-2,many,TRBD1,TGTGCCAGCAGTTTCGGGGACAGGGACACCGGGGAGCTGTTTTTT,CASSFGDRDTGELFF
TRBV27,TRBJ2-7,many,NA,TGTGCCAGCAGTCCCCCCCAGTCAGGCGGCTACGAGCAGTACTTC,CASSPPQSGGYEQYF
TRBV2,TRBJ2-2,many,NA,TGTGCCAGCACCTTAGACGGTGCGAACACCGGGGAGCTGTTTTTT,CASTLDGANTGELFF
TRBV28,TRBJ1-6,many,NA,TGTGCCAGCAGTTTTAGAGGACGTTTCCAACGCTCCTATAATTCACCCCTCCACTTT,CASSFRGRFQRSYNSPLHF